A few counts support the clone carrying this TCR beta chain. Noted time point: persistent/refractory GD, antithyroid drugs over 5 years with positive TRAb. The TCR library was made from RNA extracted from PBMCs. Peripheral blood, at nine milliliters, went into EDTA tubes. This sample is drawn from a study of regulatory T cells in long-lasting Graves disease. Background on the study: To qualify as persistent, Graves' disease required over 5 years of antithyroid drugs with positive TSH receptor antibodies.

Sequencing libraries for TCR beta were prepared with iRepertoire HTBI primers and Arm-PCR of CDR3 regions. TCRdb recomputed calls from the multiplex PCR reads with MiXCR, one row per CDR3 protein. The repertoire has a few hundred thousand distinct CDR3 sequences, roughly a quarter of them found once; the top ten carry approximately 26%. The sequencing used peripheral blood mononuclear cells (PBMCs), collected when the disease was refractory, from a patient treated with antithyroid drugs. This sequence originates from a female donor with Graves disease.

CDR3 amino acids: CSGRDRATWEQYF. CDR3 coding DNA: TGCAGCGGGCGGGACAGGGCGACCTGGGAGCAGTACTTC. The chain is built from TRBV29-1 and TRBJ2-7, with TRBD1 identical over 9 bases. This CDR3 is 13 amino acids long. CDR1 and CDR2 (germline): SQVTM, ANQGSEA. The junction had 11 bases not matched to a gene; V was cut back by 7 bases and J by 7 bases.